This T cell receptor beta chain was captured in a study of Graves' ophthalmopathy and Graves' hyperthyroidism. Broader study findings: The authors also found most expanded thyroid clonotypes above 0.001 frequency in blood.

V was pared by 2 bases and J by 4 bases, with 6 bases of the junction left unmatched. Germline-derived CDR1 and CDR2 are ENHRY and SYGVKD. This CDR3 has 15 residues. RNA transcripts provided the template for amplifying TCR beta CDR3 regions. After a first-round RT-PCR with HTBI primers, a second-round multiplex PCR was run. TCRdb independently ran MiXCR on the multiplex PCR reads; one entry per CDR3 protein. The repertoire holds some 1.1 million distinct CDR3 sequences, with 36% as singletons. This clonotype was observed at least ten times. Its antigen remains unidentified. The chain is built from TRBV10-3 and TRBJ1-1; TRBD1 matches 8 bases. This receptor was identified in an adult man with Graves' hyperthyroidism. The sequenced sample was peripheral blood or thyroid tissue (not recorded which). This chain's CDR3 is CAISEADRGSTEAFF. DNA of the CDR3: TGTGCCATCAGTGAGGCAGACAGGGGTTCCACTGAAGCTTTCTTT.